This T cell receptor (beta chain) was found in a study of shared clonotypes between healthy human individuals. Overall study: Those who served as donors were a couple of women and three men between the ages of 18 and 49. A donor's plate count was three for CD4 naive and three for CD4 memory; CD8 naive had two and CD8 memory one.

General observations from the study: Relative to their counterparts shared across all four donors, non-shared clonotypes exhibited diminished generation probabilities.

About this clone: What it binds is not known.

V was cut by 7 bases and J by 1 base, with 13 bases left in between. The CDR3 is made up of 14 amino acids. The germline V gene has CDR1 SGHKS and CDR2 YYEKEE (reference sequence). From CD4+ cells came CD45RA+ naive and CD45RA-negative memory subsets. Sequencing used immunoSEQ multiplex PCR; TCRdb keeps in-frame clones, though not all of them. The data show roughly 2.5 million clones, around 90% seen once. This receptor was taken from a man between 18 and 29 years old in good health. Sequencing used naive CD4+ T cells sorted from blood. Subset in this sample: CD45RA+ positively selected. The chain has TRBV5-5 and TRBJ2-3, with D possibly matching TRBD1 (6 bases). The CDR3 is CASELQGRTDTQYF. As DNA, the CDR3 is TGTGCCAGCGAACTCCAGGGGCGCACAGATACGCAGTATTTT. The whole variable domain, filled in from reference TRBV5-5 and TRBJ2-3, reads DAGVTQSPTHLIKTRGQQVTLRCSPISGHKSVSWYQQVLGQGPQFIFQYYEKEERGRGNFPDRFSARQFPNYSSELNVNALLLGDSALYLCASELQGRTDTQYFGPGTRLTVL.